This T cell receptor beta chain was sequenced for a study of cytomegalovirus exposure and HLA in healthy donors. 13 Jbeta primers and 60 Vbeta primers were used for the PCR. Assay: immunoSEQ multiplex PCR; the TCRdb copy retains only in-frame clones and omits some. This sample's clone table lists about 200,000 clones. Notes on this clone: Its matching antigen is unknown.

The length of the CDR3 is 12 residues. Trimming took 3 bases from V and 5 from J, leaving 4 bases between them. Germline CDR1 reads MNHNY; CDR2 reads SVGAGI (reference sequence). Overall study results and limits: Reportedly, diagnosis of cytomegalovirus status by the classifier showed high specificity and sensitivity. After further analysis at a later stage, 15,000 to 20,000 TCR beta sequences were associated with HLA alleles at 0.05 false discovery rate. Associated with cytomegalovirus, according to the listing, were 150 to 200 TCR beta chains.

The sequenced sample consisted of PBMCs. V is TRBV6-6 and J is TRBJ1-4, with no clear D. This clonotype was sampled from a girl aged 2-10 years in good health and CMV-seropositive. The CDR3: CASSYPNEKLFF. The CDR3 coding sequence is TGTGCCAGCAGTTATCCGAATGAAAAACTGTTTTTT.